This note documents a single TCR beta chain sequence. Its antigen specificity is not known. The sample holds no much larger clone one base away, and base qualities are not on file. The sample is drawn from a study of lymphopenia after photon versus proton radiotherapy (dated by TCRdb to between 2018 and 2020). Regarding the complete study: The study compared the immunological effects of photon versus proton radiation therapy in patients with gastrointestinal tumors who developed high-grade lymphopenia. The cohort included under 25 patients with gastrointestinal tumors who developed lymphopenia after receiving either photon or proton therapy. The goal of the study was to characterize the differences between the two radiation modalities in how they affect the immune system. The paper's findings and limits, for the study overall: Proton-treated patients stayed relatively stable during treatment, while photon-treated patients lost naive T cells and TCR diversity and gained effector/memory populations. Among patients across the cohort who died, overall survival time showed an inverse correlation with a larger post-nadir drop in TCR diversity. The survival association was assessed only in patients who died, and better survival with proton therapy was presented by the authors as a possibility rather than a demonstrated result. After the lymphocyte count nadir, repertoires from photon-treated patients showed oligoclonal expansion, particularly of CD8+ Temra cells, and this expansion drove the decline in diversity.

Taken from the germline V gene (reference sequence), the CDR1 and CDR2 loops are MNHEY and SMNVEV. The junction shows trimming of 1 base on V and 7 bases on J, and the gene matches do not reach 8 bases of it. The CDR3 runs 15 amino acids, cysteine and phenylalanine included. Kept here is only the CDR3 DNA, which spans 45 bases and is read in frame from base 1. The library was made by the immunoSEQ multiplex PCR assay. T cell repertoires were profiled with deep sequencing of rearranged TCR beta loci together with multiparametric flow cytometry. The clones in this table, taken by TCRdb from immuneACCESS, are in-frame only. Not every clone is retained; where verified, under half of the shortfall comes from an unresolved V gene, and the cause of the rest is unknown. Recorded for this sample are roughly 45,000 clones; approximately 85% of them occurred a single time. The ten largest make up around 2% of the sample.

This sample comprised peripheral blood, obtained from a patient treated with photon-based radiotherapy. This receptor was obtained from a man aged 40-49 years with gastric cancer. The chain is encoded by TRBV27 joined to TRBJ2-7; a stretch of 9 junction bases matches TRBD1. The CDR3 in this case is CASSLFDRGSGEQYF. The DNA is as follows: TGTGCCAGCAGTTTATTTGACAGGGGGTCCGGGGAGCAGTACTTC.